Listed here is a single TCR beta chain. Its antigen remains unidentified. PCR primers comprised 60 Vbeta and 13 Jbeta primers. The table came from immunoSEQ multiplex PCR; TCRdb's copy has only in-frame clones and leaves some out. The table lists about 93,000 clones, just over 75% of them singletons. The sample originates from a study of cytomegalovirus exposure and HLA in healthy donors. Study summary: Among the 398 donors who were genotyped, about 79% fell in the genetic ancestry cluster that is associated with self-reported Caucasian donors.

Whole-study results and caveats: There were reportedly fewer N-insertions in an Asian-associated ancestry cluster than the approximately 640-donor mean, in a later analysis. The majority of CMV-associated TCR beta chains were reported as apparently HLA-restricted in a later analysis. TCR association rates varied by HLA locus in a later analysis, with DRB1 highest and HLA-C lowest.

Sequences were obtained from PBMCs. The source of this sequence is a man between 25 and 39 years old in good health and CMV-seronegative.

CDR3 residues: CASSDIPLGADNEQFF. The CDR3 DNA sequence: TGTGCCAGCAGTGATATCCCTCTGGGGGCGGATAATGAGCAGTTCTTC. The rearrangement links TRBV6-1 to TRBJ2-1, with TRBD1 as a possible D gene (6 bases). In germline, CDR1 is MNHNS, CDR2 SASEGT. V lost 3 bases and J lost 7, with 19 bases in between. This CDR3 is 16 amino acids long.